This T cell receptor (beta chain) was observed in a study of cytomegalovirus exposure and HLA in healthy donors. Study-level results: Confirmation was obtained in vitro that three CMV-associated chains are specific for CMV antigens. Reports showed the classifier diagnosing cytomegalovirus status with high specificity and sensitivity.

As concerns this clone: Its antigen is currently unknown.

V lost 0 bases to trimming and J lost 3 bases, with 12 bases between them. CDR3 length equals 16 residues. Germline CDR1 and CDR2: MNHEY and SVGAGI. Assay used: immunoSEQ multiplex PCR; TCRdb lists only in-frame clones, some missing. The table has 80,000 to 100,000 clones, just over 90% seen once. The sequence derives from a man aged 25 to 45 in good health and CMV-seronegative. The V gene is TRBV6-5, the J gene TRBJ1-3; D is possibly TRBD1 (5 bases). Sequenced sample: PBMCs. CDR3 nucleotide sequence: TGTGCCAGCAGTTACTCCCCCCCCGGGGGTGGAAACACCATATATTTT. This sequence encodes CASSYSPPGGGNTIYF.